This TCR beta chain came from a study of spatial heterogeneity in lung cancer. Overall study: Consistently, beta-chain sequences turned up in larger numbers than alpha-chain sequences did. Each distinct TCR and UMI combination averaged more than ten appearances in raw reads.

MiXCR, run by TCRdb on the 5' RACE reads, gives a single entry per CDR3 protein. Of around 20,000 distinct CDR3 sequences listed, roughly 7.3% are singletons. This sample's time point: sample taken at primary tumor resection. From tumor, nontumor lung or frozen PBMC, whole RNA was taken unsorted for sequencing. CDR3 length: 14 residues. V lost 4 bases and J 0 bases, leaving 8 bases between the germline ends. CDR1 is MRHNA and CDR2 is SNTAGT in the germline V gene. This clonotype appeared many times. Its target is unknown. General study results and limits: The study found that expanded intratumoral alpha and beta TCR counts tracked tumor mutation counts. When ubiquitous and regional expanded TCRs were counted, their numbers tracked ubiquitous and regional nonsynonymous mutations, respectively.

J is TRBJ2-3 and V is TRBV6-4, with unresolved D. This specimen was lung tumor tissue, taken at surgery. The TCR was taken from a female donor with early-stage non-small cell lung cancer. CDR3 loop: CASSVDPSTDTQYF. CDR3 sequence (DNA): TGTGCCAGCAGTGTGGACCCTAGCACAGATACGCAGTATTTT.